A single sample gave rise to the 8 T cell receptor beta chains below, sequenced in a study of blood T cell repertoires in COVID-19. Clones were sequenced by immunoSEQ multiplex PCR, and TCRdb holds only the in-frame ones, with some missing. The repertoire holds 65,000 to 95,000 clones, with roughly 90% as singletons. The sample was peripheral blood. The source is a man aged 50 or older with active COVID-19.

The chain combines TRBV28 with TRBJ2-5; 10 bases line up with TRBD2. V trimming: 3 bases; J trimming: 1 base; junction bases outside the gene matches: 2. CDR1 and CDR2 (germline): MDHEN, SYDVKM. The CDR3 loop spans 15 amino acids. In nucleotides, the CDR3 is TGTGCCAGCAGTTTTAGCGGGGGGCCCCAAGAGACCCAGTACTTC. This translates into CASSFSGGPQETQYF.

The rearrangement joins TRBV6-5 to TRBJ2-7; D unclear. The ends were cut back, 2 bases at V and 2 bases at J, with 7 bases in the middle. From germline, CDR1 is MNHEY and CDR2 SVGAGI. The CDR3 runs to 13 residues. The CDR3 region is CASSYLGAYEQYF. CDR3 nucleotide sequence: TGTGCCAGCAGTTACCTCGGAGCCTACGAGCAGTACTTC.

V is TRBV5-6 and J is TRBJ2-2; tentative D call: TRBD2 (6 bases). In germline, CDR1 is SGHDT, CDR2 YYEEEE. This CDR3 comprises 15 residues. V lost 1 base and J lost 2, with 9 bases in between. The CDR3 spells CASSLIGGNTGELFF. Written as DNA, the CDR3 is TGTGCCAGCAGCTTGATCGGGGGAAACACCGGGGAGCTGTTTTTT.

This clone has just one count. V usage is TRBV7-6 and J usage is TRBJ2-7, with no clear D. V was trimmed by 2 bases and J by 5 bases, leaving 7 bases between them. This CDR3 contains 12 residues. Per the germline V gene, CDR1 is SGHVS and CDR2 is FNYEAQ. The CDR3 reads CASSLQVDEQYF. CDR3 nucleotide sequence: TGTGCCAGCAGCTTACAGGTCGACGAGCAGTACTTC.

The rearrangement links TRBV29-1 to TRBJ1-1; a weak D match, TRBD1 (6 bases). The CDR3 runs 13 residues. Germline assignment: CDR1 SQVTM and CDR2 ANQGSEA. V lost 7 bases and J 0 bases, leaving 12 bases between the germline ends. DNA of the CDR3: TGCAGCGCTACACAGGGTCTGAACACTGAAGCTTTCTTT. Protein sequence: CSATQGLNTEAFF.

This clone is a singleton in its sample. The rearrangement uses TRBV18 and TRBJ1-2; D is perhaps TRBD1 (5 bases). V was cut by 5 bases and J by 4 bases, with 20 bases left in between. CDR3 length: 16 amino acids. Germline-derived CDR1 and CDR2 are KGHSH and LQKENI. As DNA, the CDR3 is TGTGCCAGCTCAGAACAGGAGGGACCGACCACCTATGGCTACACCTTC. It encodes CASSEQEGPTTYGYTF.

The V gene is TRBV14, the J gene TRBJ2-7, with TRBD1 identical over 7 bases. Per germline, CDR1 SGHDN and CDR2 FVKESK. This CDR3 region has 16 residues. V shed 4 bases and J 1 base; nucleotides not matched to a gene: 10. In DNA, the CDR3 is TGTGCCAGCAGCCGAACAGGGGAGATTATTTCCTACGAGCAGTACTTC. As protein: CASSRTGEIISYEQYF.

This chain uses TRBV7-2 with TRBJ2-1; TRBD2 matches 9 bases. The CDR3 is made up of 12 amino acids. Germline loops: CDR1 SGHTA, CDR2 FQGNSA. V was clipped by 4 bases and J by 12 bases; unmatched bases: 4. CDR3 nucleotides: TGTGCCAGCAGCTCCGGTAGCGGGAGGCAGTTCTTC. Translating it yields CASSSGSGRQFF.